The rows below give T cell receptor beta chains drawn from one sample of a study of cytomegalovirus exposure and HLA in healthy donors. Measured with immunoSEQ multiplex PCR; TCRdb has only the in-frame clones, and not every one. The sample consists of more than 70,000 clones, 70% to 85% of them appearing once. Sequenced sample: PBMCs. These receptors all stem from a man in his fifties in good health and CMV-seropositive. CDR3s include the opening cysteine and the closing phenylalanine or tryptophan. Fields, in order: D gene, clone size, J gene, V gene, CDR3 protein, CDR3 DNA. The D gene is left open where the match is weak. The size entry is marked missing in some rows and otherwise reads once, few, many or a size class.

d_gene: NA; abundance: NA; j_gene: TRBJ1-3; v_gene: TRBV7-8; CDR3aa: CASSLASSGNTIYF; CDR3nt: TGTGCCAGCAGCTTAGCCTCCTCTGGAAACACCATATATTTT
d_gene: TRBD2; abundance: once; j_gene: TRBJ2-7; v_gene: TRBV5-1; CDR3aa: CASRGTSGSESYEQYF; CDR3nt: TGCGCCAGCCGCGGGACTAGCGGGAGCGAGTCCTACGAGCAGTACTTC
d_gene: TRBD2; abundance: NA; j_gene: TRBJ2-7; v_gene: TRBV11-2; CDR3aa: CASSLNLAAYEQYF; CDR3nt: TGTGCCAGCAGCTTAAATCTAGCGGCCTACGAGCAGTACTTC
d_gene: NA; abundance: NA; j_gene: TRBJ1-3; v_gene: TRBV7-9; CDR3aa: CASSFIWALDSGNTIYF; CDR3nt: TGTGCCAGCAGCTTCATTTGGGCTCTGGATTCTGGAAACACCATATATTTT
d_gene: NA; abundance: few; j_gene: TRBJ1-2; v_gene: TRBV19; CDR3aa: CASSPWGGQLDGYTF; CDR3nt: TGTGCCAGTAGTCCCTGGGGGGGACAACTTGATGGCTACACCTTC
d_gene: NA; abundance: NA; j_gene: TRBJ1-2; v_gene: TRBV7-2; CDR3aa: CASSPQQNLHGGYTF; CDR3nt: TGTGCCAGCAGCCCCCAACAGAACCTTCATGGGGGCTACACCTTC
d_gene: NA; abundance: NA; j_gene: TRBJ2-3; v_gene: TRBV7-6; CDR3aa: CASSSHTDTQYF; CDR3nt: TGTGCCAGCAGCTCCCACACAGATACGCAGTATTTT
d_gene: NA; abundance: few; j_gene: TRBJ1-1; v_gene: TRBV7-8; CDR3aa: CASSFTGRRYTEAFF; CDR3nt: TGTGCCAGCAGCTTCACAGGGCGGAGGTACACTGAAGCTTTCTTT
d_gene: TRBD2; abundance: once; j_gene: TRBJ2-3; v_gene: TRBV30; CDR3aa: CAWSTTGTREDTQYF; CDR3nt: TGTGCCTGGAGTACTACCGGGACTAGGGAGGATACGCAGTATTTT
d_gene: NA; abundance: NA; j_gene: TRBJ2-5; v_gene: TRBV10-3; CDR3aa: CATMGGSKETQYF; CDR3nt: TGTGCCACCATGGGGGGATCCAAAGAGACCCAGTACTTC
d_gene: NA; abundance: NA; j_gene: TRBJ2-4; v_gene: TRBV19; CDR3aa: CASSMIAVGIGQNSQYF; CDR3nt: TGTGCCAGTAGTATGATAGCGGTCGGGATTGGCCAAAACAGTCAGTACTTC
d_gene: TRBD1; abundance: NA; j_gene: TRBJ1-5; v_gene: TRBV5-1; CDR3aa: CASSLGTGEQPQHF; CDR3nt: TGCGCCAGCAGCTTAGGGACAGGGGAACAGCCCCAGCATTTT
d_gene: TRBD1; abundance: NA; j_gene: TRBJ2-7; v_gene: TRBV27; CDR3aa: CASSTSRQGRAYEQYF; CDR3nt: TGTGCCAGCAGTACCTCACGACAGGGGCGCGCCTACGAGCAGTACTTC
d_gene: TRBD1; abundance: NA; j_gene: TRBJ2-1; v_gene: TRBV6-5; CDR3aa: CASSYEQGAYNEQFF; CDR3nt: TGTGCCAGCAGTTACGAACAGGGGGCCTACAATGAGCAGTTCTTC
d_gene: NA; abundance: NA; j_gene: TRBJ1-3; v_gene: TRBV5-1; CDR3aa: CASSPTGIDSGNTIYF; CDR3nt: TGCGCCAGCAGCCCCACGGGAATCGACTCTGGAAACACCATATATTTT
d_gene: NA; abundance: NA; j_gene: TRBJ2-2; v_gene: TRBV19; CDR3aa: CASSAGRGTGELFF; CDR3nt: TGTGCCAGTAGTGCAGGCAGGGGCACCGGGGAGCTGTTTTTT
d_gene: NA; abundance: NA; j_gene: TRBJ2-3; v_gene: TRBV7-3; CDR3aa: CASSSSPGTDTQYF; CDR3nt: TGTGCCAGCAGCTCGTCCCCGGGCACAGATACGCAGTATTTT
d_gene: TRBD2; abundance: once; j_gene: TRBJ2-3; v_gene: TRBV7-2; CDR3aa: CASSLGSGRSADTQYF; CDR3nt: TGTGCCAGCAGCTTGGGTAGCGGGAGATCGGCAGATACGCAGTATTTT
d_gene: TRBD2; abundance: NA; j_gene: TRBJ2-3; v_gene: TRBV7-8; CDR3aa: CASSLEGGLAGSTDTQYF; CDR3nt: TGTGCCAGCAGCTTAGAGGGTGGACTAGCGGGAAGCACAGATACGCAGTATTTT
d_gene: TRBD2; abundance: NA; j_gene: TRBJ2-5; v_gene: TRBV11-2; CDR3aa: CASSLTSGNQETQYF; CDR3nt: TGTGCCAGCAGCTTGACTAGCGGGAACCAAGAGACCCAGTACTTC